This is a list of T cell receptor beta chains from one sample in a study. TCRdb re-derived calls from the RT-PCR reads in MiXCR, one entry per CDR3 protein. The repertoire has hundreds of thousands of distinct CDR3 sequences, more than 13% of them found once; the top ten carry roughly 3.9%. Sequencing input: memory CD4+ T cells from blood. These receptors all come from a female donor in good health, serving as a healthy control. Both conserved end residues are part of each CDR3. D genes are given only for firm matches. The size entry is marked missing in some rows and otherwise reads once, few, many or a size class.

V	D	size	J	length	CDR3	DNA
TRBV5-1	NA	many	TRBJ2-7	14	CASSTGTPSYEQYF	TGCGCCAGCAGCACCGGGACACCTTCCTACGAGCAGTACTTC
TRBV6-5	NA	few	TRBJ1-1	11	CASSYRHEAFF	TGTGCCAGCAGTTACCGGCACGAAGCTTTCTTT
TRBV20-1	NA	few	TRBJ1-5	16	CSAGGRGERSNQPQHF	TGCAGTGCCGGGGGACGGGGTGAACGGAGCAATCAGCCCCAGCATTTT
TRBV12-3/TRBV12-4	TRBD1	few	TRBJ1-4	14	CASRQGSTNEKLFF	TGTGCCAGCAGACAGGGGTCAACCAATGAAAAACTGTTTTTT
TRBV7-2	NA	many	TRBJ2-7	14	CASSLSGVPYEQYF	TGTGCCAGCAGCTTATCGGGAGTCCCCTACGAGCAGTACTTC
TRBV5-5	NA	many	TRBJ2-1	15	CASSPRRGGHNEQFF	TGTGCCAGCAGCCCCCGGAGGGGGGGTCACAATGAGCAGTTCTTC
TRBV6-5	NA	many	TRBJ2-7	14	CASSPTGPRSEQYF	TGTGCCAGCAGCCCGACGGGACCCCGTTCCGAGCAGTACTTC
TRBV7-2	NA	NA	TRBJ2-5	14	CASSSYVAQETQYF	TGTGCCAGCAGCTCTTATGTGGCCCAAGAGACCCAGTACTTC
TRBV6-1	NA	NA	TRBJ2-3	13	CASIALRTDTQYF	TGTGCCAGCATAGCCCTAAGAACGGATACGCAGTATTTT
TRBV20-1	NA	few	TRBJ2-3	12	CSVQTSTDTQYF	TGCAGTGTCCAGACTAGCACAGATACGCAGTATTTT
TRBV28	TRBD1	NA	TRBJ1-1	14	CASTITTGYTEAFF	TGTGCCAGCACCATAACGACAGGGTACACTGAAGCTTTCTTT
TRBV7-2	NA	few	TRBJ2-4	14	CASSSALAKNIQYF	TGTGCCAGCAGCTCGGCTTTAGCCAAAAACATTCAGTACTTC
TRBV20-1	TRBD1	few	TRBJ1-6	11	CSAQGATVLHF	TGCAGTGCTCAGGGGGCAACGGTCCTCCACTTT
TRBV7-2	TRBD1	many	TRBJ1-6	13	CASSLGQNSPLHF	TGTGCCAGCAGCTTGGGACAGAATTCACCCCTCCACTTT
TRBV5-1	NA	few	TRBJ2-1	14	CASSLRERIYEQFF	TGCGCCAGCAGCTTACGGGAGAGAATTTATGAGCAGTTCTTC
TRBV7-2	NA	NA	TRBJ1-2	15	CASPARVTPPDGYTF	TGTGCCAGCCCCGCCAGAGTTACCCCTCCGGATGGCTACACCTTC
TRBV5-1	NA	few	TRBJ2-1	16	CASSLAMGLTYNEQFF	TGCGCCAGCAGCTTGGCCATGGGATTGACCTACAATGAGCAGTTCTTC
TRBV4-2	NA	few	TRBJ1-4	13	CASSQSAVEKLFF	TGTGCCAGCAGCCAATCTGCGGTCGAAAAACTGTTTTTT
TRBV6-2/TRBV6-3	NA	few	TRBJ2-2	15	CASTQPTGLTGELFF	TGTGCCAGCACCCAACCTACAGGGCTCACCGGGGAGCTGTTTTTT
TRBV5-1	TRBD1	NA	TRBJ1-2	18	CASSLGVVGTGQGYGYTF	TGCGCCAGCAGCTTGGGAGTCGTCGGGACGGGACAGGGTTATGGCTACACCTTC
TRBV18	NA	few	TRBJ1-5	14	CASSPVKGDQPQHF	TGTGCCAGCTCACCAGTTAAGGGAGATCAGCCCCAGCATTTT
TRBV5-1	TRBD1	NA	TRBJ2-1	15	CASSLGGGSRNEQFF	TGCGCCAGCAGCTTGGGAGGGGGCTCGAGGAATGAGCAGTTCTTC
TRBV28	NA	many	TRBJ2-5	12	CASSLTRKTQYF	TGTGCCAGCAGTTTAACCCGAAAGACCCAGTACTTC
TRBV5-1	NA	many	TRBJ1-5	13	CASSLESGAPQHF	TGCGCCAGCAGCTTGGAGTCGGGTGCGCCCCAGCATTTT
TRBV6-1	NA	few	TRBJ2-5	11	CASSERSNVYF	TGTGCCAGCAGTGAGCGTAGTAATGTGTACTTC
TRBV4-3	NA	many	TRBJ1-2	15	CASSQEWNTGYGYTF	TGCGCCAGCAGCCAAGAATGGAACACCGGCTATGGCTACACCTTC
TRBV7-2	NA	NA	TRBJ2-2	16	CASSLVWLPNTGELFF	TGTGCCAGCAGCTTAGTTTGGCTACCGAACACCGGGGAGCTGTTTTTT
TRBV20-1	NA	NA	TRBJ1-6	16	CSARKQGSSYNSPLHF	TGCAGTGCTAGGAAACAGGGAAGCTCCTATAATTCACCCCTCCACTTT
TRBV24-1	NA	NA	TRBJ2-1	16	CATSDSGRGSGDEQFF	TGTGCCACCAGTGATTCCGGCAGGGGTTCTGGAGATGAGCAGTTCTTC
TRBV5-1	NA	many	TRBJ2-1	14	CASSLSLAQNEQFF	TGCGCCAGCAGCTTGAGTCTAGCGCAAAATGAGCAGTTCTTC
TRBV6-2/TRBV6-3	NA	NA	TRBJ1-4	13	CASSGQTTEKLFF	TGTGCCAGCAGTGGGCAGACAACGGAAAAACTGTTTTTT
TRBV5-1	TRBD1	few	TRBJ2-5	14	CASSSQGIQETQYF	TGCGCCAGCAGCTCACAGGGGATTCAAGAGACCCAGTACTTC
TRBV6-5	TRBD2	few	TRBJ2-2	18	CASSYSRLAGGGTGELFF	TGTGCCAGCAGTTACTCGAGACTAGCGGGAGGGGGGACCGGGGAGCTGTTTTTT
TRBV15	NA	many	TRBJ2-1	19	CATSRDHFLVLAEDGEQFF	TGTGCCACCAGCAGAGATCACTTTTTGGTTTTGGCCGAGGATGGTGAGCAGTTCTTC
TRBV20-1	TRBD1	few	TRBJ2-7	14	CSAPGQRYSYEQYF	TGCAGTGCCCCGGGACAGCGGTACTCCTACGAGCAGTACTTC
TRBV24-1	TRBD2	many	TRBJ2-1	15	CATRPAGGSYNEQFF	TGTGCCACCAGACCAGCGGGAGGGTCCTACAATGAGCAGTTCTTC
TRBV5-1	NA	few	TRBJ1-1	16	CASSLVAGALNTEAFF	TGCGCCAGCAGCTTGGTGGCAGGGGCCTTGAACACTGAAGCTTTCTTT
TRBV6-5	TRBD2	few	TRBJ2-7	16	CASSPVAGGGSYEQYF	TGTGCCAGCAGCCCCGTAGCGGGAGGGGGGTCCTACGAGCAGTACTTC
TRBV12-3/TRBV12-4	TRBD1	NA	TRBJ1-1	14	CASSQTGGISEAFF	TGTGCCAGCAGCCAGACAGGGGGCATAAGTGAAGCTTTCTTT
TRBV7-9	NA	NA	TRBJ1-1	13	CASRSGTDFEAFF	TGTGCCAGCAGGTCCGGGACGGATTTTGAAGCTTTCTTT
TRBV24-1	TRBD1	NA	TRBJ2-2	15	CATSRYTGDTGDLFF	TGTGCCACCAGCCGGTACACAGGGGACACCGGGGACCTGTTTTTT
TRBV13	NA	NA	TRBJ2-7	19	CASSLEWNRGSRIREKQYF	TGTGCCAGCAGCTTAGAGTGGAATAGGGGCAGTAGGATCCGGGAGAAGCAGTACTTC
TRBV15	TRBD1	few	TRBJ1-5	15	CATSKRGQANQPQHF	TGTGCCACCAGCAAGAGGGGACAGGCTAATCAGCCCCAGCATTTT
TRBV27	NA	few	TRBJ2-5	12	CATPFMEETQYF	TGTGCCACCCCCTTTATGGAGGAGACCCAGTACTTC
TRBV5-1	NA	few	TRBJ2-1	17	CASSALVREFLYNEQFF	TGCGCCAGCAGCGCATTGGTACGGGAGTTCCTGTACAATGAGCAGTTCTTC
TRBV20-1	NA	NA	TRBJ2-7	15	CSARGRGILSYEQYF	TGCAGTGCTAGAGGCCGCGGGATACTCTCCTACGAGCAGTACTTC
TRBV3-1	NA	NA	TRBJ2-7	13	CASSLLQGAEQYF	TGTGCCAGCAGCCTCTTACAGGGAGCGGAGCAGTACTTC
TRBV2	NA	few	TRBJ2-2	14	CAAAGYKSAGELFF	TGTGCCGCCGCCGGGTATAAGTCGGCCGGGGAGCTGTTTTTT
TRBV20-1	TRBD1	few	TRBJ1-1	15	CSASKPGQGNTEAFF	TGCAGTGCCAGCAAACCGGGACAGGGGAACACTGAAGCTTTCTTT
TRBV20-1	TRBD1	NA	TRBJ1-5	14	CSALQGNSNQPQHF	TGCAGTGCTTTACAGGGGAATAGCAATCAGCCCCAGCATTTT
TRBV10-3	TRBD2	many	TRBJ2-5	14	CAIRAASGQETQYF	TGTGCCATTAGGGCCGCTAGCGGCCAAGAGACCCAGTACTTC
TRBV12-3/TRBV12-4	NA	NA	TRBJ2-5	14	CASSLWAVTETQYF	TGTGCCAGCAGTTTATGGGCAGTAACGGAGACCCAGTACTTC
TRBV6-2/TRBV6-3	NA	NA	TRBJ1-1	14	CASSYEEGDTEAFF	TGTGCCAGCAGTTACGAGGAGGGTGACACTGAAGCTTTCTTT
TRBV15	NA	NA	TRBJ1-4	15	CATRAPSTTNEKLFF	TGTGCCACCAGAGCCCCAAGTACAACTAATGAAAAACTGTTTTTT
TRBV6-6	TRBD2	NA	TRBJ2-3	17	CASSAGLAGPITDTQYF	TGTGCCAGCAGTGCCGGACTAGCGGGCCCAATCACAGATACGCAGTATTTT
TRBV30	TRBD1	NA	TRBJ2-2	13	CAWRGTGTGELFF	TGTGCCTGGAGGGGGACAGGGACCGGGGAGCTGTTTTTT
TRBV29-1	NA	many	TRBJ1-5	13	CSVEAGVGQPQHF	TGCAGCGTTGAAGCGGGAGTGGGTCAGCCCCAGCATTTT
TRBV5-4	TRBD1	NA	TRBJ2-2	17	CASSLVSTGANTGELFF	TGTGCCAGCAGCCTAGTTTCGACAGGGGCGAACACCGGGGAGCTGTTTTTT
TRBV5-1	NA	many	TRBJ1-2	13	CASSLPGRDGYTF	TGCGCCAGCAGCTTACCGGGCCGAGATGGCTACACCTTC